The rows below give T cell receptor beta chains drawn from one sample of a study of T cell responses to AZD1222 COVID-19 vaccine. The protocol was immunoSEQ multiplex PCR, while the TCRdb copy is restricted to in-frame clones and leaves out a portion. The sample lists 65,000 to 90,000 clones; about 87% were seen once. The sample was peripheral blood, taken on day 0 of AZD1222 vaccination. The source is an adult in good health. Each CDR3 is given with its conserved first and last residue. Fields, in order: CDR3 length, clone size, D gene, J gene, V gene, CDR3 protein, CDR3 DNA. D genes are given only for firm matches. Size is stated for part of the rows, as once, few or many counts, or as a class when the clone is expanded.

CDR3 length: 19
clone size: once
D gene: TRBD1
J gene: TRBJ2-7
V gene: TRBV6-1
CDR3 protein: CASSEATTGTGTVTYEQYF
CDR3 DNA: TGTGCCAGCAGTGAAGCCACAACCGGGACCGGGACAGTCACCTACGAGCAGTACTTC

CDR3 length: 15
clone size: NA
D gene: TRBD2
J gene: TRBJ2-7
V gene: TRBV3-1/TRBV3-2
CDR3 protein: CASSQGLAGAYEQYF
CDR3 DNA: TGTGCCAGCAGCCAAGGACTAGCGGGAGCATACGAGCAGTACTTC

CDR3 length: 15
clone size: NA
D gene: NA
J gene: TRBJ2-6
V gene: TRBV6-5
CDR3 protein: CASSQQGSGANVLTF
CDR3 DNA: TGTGCCAGCAGTCAACAGGGCTCTGGGGCCAACGTCCTGACTTTC

CDR3 length: 11
clone size: NA
D gene: TRBD1
J gene: TRBJ2-7
V gene: TRBV20-1
CDR3 protein: CSGDRGTGQYF
CDR3 DNA: TGCAGTGGGGACAGGGGCACGGGGCAGTACTTC

CDR3 length: 16
clone size: once
D gene: TRBD1
J gene: TRBJ1-2
V gene: TRBV19
CDR3 protein: CASSTYVTGGDYGYTF
CDR3 DNA: TGTGCCAGTAGTACGTACGTCACAGGGGGGGACTATGGCTACACCTTC

CDR3 length: 16
clone size: NA
D gene: NA
J gene: TRBJ2-5
V gene: TRBV5-1
CDR3 protein: CASSLVGVQGRETQYF
CDR3 DNA: TGCGCCAGCAGCTTGGTCGGCGTACAGGGTCGGGAGACCCAGTACTTC

CDR3 length: 15
clone size: NA
D gene: NA
J gene: TRBJ1-2
V gene: TRBV4-1
CDR3 protein: CASSPLFPSFYGYTF
CDR3 DNA: TGCGCCAGCAGCCCTCTGTTTCCCTCCTTCTATGGCTACACCTTC

CDR3 length: 13
clone size: NA
D gene: NA
J gene: TRBJ2-2
V gene: TRBV6-4
CDR3 protein: CASSDSPTGELFF
CDR3 DNA: TGTGCCAGCAGTGACTCCCCTACCGGGGAGCTGTTTTTT

CDR3 length: 15
clone size: NA
D gene: NA
J gene: TRBJ2-3
V gene: TRBV5-1
CDR3 protein: CASSLRVAPTDTQYF
CDR3 DNA: TGCGCCAGCAGCTTAAGGGTAGCGCCGACAGATACGCAGTATTTT

CDR3 length: 14
clone size: NA
D gene: TRBD1
J gene: TRBJ2-7
V gene: TRBV11-3
CDR3 protein: CASSPRTGVYEQYF
CDR3 DNA: TGTGCCAGCAGCCCCCGGACAGGGGTCTACGAGCAGTACTTC

CDR3 length: 15
clone size: NA
D gene: TRBD1
J gene: TRBJ1-2
V gene: TRBV30
CDR3 protein: CAWSAWTGIHYGYTF
CDR3 DNA: TGTGCCTGGAGTGCCTGGACAGGGATTCACTATGGCTACACCTTC

CDR3 length: 14
clone size: once
D gene: NA
J gene: TRBJ2-3
V gene: TRBV6-2/TRBV6-3
CDR3 protein: CASSLGHHTDTQYF
CDR3 DNA: TGTGCCAGCAGTTTGGGACATCACACAGATACGCAGTATTTT

CDR3 length: 14
clone size: once
D gene: NA
J gene: TRBJ2-3
V gene: TRBV11-3
CDR3 protein: CASSSQGPTDTQYF
CDR3 DNA: TGTGCCAGCAGCTCCCAAGGGCCCACAGATACGCAGTATTTT

CDR3 length: 13
clone size: once
D gene: TRBD1
J gene: TRBJ1-1
V gene: TRBV30
CDR3 protein: CAWKDRGQTEAFF
CDR3 DNA: TGTGCCTGGAAAGACAGGGGGCAGACTGAAGCTTTCTTT

CDR3 length: 14
clone size: NA
D gene: TRBD1
J gene: TRBJ1-2
V gene: TRBV6-2/TRBV6-3
CDR3 protein: CASSRDSQGYGYTF
CDR3 DNA: TGTGCCAGCAGTCGGGACAGCCAAGGCTATGGCTACACCTTC

CDR3 length: 15
clone size: NA
D gene: NA
J gene: TRBJ2-1
V gene: TRBV10-3
CDR3 protein: CAISTLRRADNEQFF
CDR3 DNA: TGTGCCATCAGCACCTTGAGGCGGGCAGACAATGAGCAGTTCTTC

CDR3 length: 12
clone size: once
D gene: NA
J gene: TRBJ2-7
V gene: TRBV24-1
CDR3 protein: CATQQGEGEQYF
CDR3 DNA: TGTGCCACCCAGCAGGGGGAGGGCGAGCAGTACTTC

CDR3 length: 14
clone size: NA
D gene: TRBD1
J gene: TRBJ2-2
V gene: TRBV6-5
CDR3 protein: CASSIGGYTGELFF
CDR3 DNA: TGTGCCAGCAGTATAGGGGGCTACACCGGGGAGCTGTTTTTT

CDR3 length: 15
clone size: many
D gene: NA
J gene: TRBJ1-5
V gene: TRBV6-2/TRBV6-3
CDR3 protein: CASSPPSSHNQPQHF
CDR3 DNA: TGTGCCAGCAGTCCCCCATCCAGCCACAATCAGCCCCAGCATTTT

CDR3 length: 13
clone size: NA
D gene: NA
J gene: TRBJ1-4
V gene: TRBV27
CDR3 protein: CASSYQLYEKLFF
CDR3 DNA: TGTGCCAGCAGTTATCAGTTATATGAAAAACTGTTTTTT

CDR3 length: 15
clone size: NA
D gene: NA
J gene: TRBJ1-3
V gene: TRBV19
CDR3 protein: CASSATGASGNTIYF
CDR3 DNA: TGTGCCAGTAGTGCGACGGGGGCGTCTGGAAACACCATATATTTT

CDR3 length: 15
clone size: NA
D gene: TRBD1
J gene: TRBJ1-4
V gene: TRBV13
CDR3 protein: CASSSRDRGDEKLFF
CDR3 DNA: TGTGCCAGCAGCTCCCGGGACAGGGGGGATGAAAAACTGTTTTTT

CDR3 length: 15
clone size: once
D gene: NA
J gene: TRBJ1-6
V gene: TRBV5-1
CDR3 protein: CASSLEGEDNSPLHF
CDR3 DNA: TGCGCCAGCAGCTTGGAAGGGGAGGATAATTCACCCCTCCACTTT

CDR3 length: 14
clone size: NA
D gene: NA
J gene: TRBJ1-1
V gene: TRBV7-9
CDR3 protein: CASSYSGSSTEAFF
CDR3 DNA: TGTGCCAGCAGCTACAGCGGGTCTAGCACTGAAGCTTTCTTT

CDR3 length: 14
clone size: once
D gene: NA
J gene: TRBJ2-7
V gene: TRBV19
CDR3 protein: CASSILLGNYEQYF
CDR3 DNA: TGTGCCAGTAGTATTTTATTGGGGAACTACGAGCAGTACTTC

CDR3 length: 12
clone size: NA
D gene: NA
J gene: TRBJ2-1
V gene: TRBV5-4
CDR3 protein: CASSLEYNEQFF
CDR3 DNA: TGTGCCAGCAGCTTGGAGTACAATGAGCAGTTCTTC

CDR3 length: 13
clone size: NA
D gene: NA
J gene: TRBJ1-1
V gene: TRBV5-6
CDR3 protein: CASSLGTSTEAFF
CDR3 DNA: TGTGCCAGCAGCTTGGGGACATCCACTGAAGCTTTCTTT

CDR3 length: 15
clone size: NA
D gene: TRBD2
J gene: TRBJ2-4
V gene: TRBV20-1
CDR3 protein: CSASLFSGGGNIQYF
CDR3 DNA: TGCAGTGCTAGTCTTTTTAGCGGGGGTGGAAACATTCAGTACTTC

CDR3 length: 13
clone size: NA
D gene: NA
J gene: TRBJ1-4
V gene: TRBV5-4
CDR3 protein: CASSYHNNEKLFF
CDR3 DNA: TGTGCCAGCAGCTACCACAATAATGAAAAACTGTTTTTT

CDR3 length: 11
clone size: NA
D gene: NA
J gene: TRBJ2-7
V gene: TRBV24-1
CDR3 protein: CATITAYEQYF
CDR3 DNA: TGTGCCACCATTACGGCCTACGAGCAGTACTTC

CDR3 length: 15
clone size: NA
D gene: TRBD1
J gene: TRBJ2-5
V gene: TRBV7-9
CDR3 protein: CASTRPTGLEETQYF
CDR3 DNA: TGTGCCAGCACCCGCCCGACAGGGCTGGAGGAGACCCAGTACTTC

CDR3 length: 18
clone size: NA
D gene: TRBD1
J gene: TRBJ1-6
V gene: TRBV7-2
CDR3 protein: CASSLAVHRTGYNSPLHF
CDR3 DNA: TGTGCCAGCAGCTTAGCAGTACATAGGACAGGGTATAATTCACCCCTCCACTTT

CDR3 length: 17
clone size: NA
D gene: NA
J gene: TRBJ2-2
V gene: TRBV10-3
CDR3 protein: CAIEDPDRGGETGELFF
CDR3 DNA: TGTGCCATCGAGGACCCCGACCGAGGGGGTGAAACCGGGGAGCTGTTTTTT

CDR3 length: 13
clone size: NA
D gene: NA
J gene: TRBJ2-7
V gene: TRBV30
CDR3 protein: CAWSVGRPVEQYF
CDR3 DNA: TGTGCCTGGAGTGTAGGACGGCCGGTCGAGCAGTACTTC

CDR3 length: 14
clone size: NA
D gene: TRBD1
J gene: TRBJ2-5
V gene: TRBV7-9
CDR3 protein: CASSSDRVGETQYF
CDR3 DNA: TGTGCCAGCAGTTCTGACAGGGTGGGAGAGACCCAGTACTTC

CDR3 length: 14
clone size: once
D gene: TRBD1
J gene: TRBJ2-1
V gene: TRBV5-1
CDR3 protein: CASSLGQGRGEQFF
CDR3 DNA: TGCGCCAGCAGCTTGGGACAGGGAAGGGGTGAGCAGTTCTTC

CDR3 length: 16
clone size: NA
D gene: NA
J gene: TRBJ1-6
V gene: TRBV9
CDR3 protein: CASSVGGEPNNSPLHF
CDR3 DNA: TGTGCCAGCAGCGTGGGCGGAGAGCCTAATAATTCACCCCTCCACTTT

CDR3 length: 14
clone size: NA
D gene: NA
J gene: TRBJ1-6
V gene: TRBV25-1
CDR3 protein: CASSDGSGESPLHF
CDR3 DNA: TGTGCCAGCAGTGACGGTTCAGGGGAATCACCCCTCCACTTT

CDR3 length: 10
clone size: many
D gene: NA
J gene: TRBJ2-7
V gene: TRBV27
CDR3 protein: CASGTYEQYF
CDR3 DNA: TGTGCCAGCGGAACCTACGAGCAGTACTTC

CDR3 length: 13
clone size: NA
D gene: NA
J gene: TRBJ2-7
V gene: TRBV5-1
CDR3 protein: CASSLDGRYEQYF
CDR3 DNA: TGCGCCAGCAGCTTGGACGGTAGGTACGAGCAGTACTTC

CDR3 length: 15
clone size: NA
D gene: TRBD1
J gene: TRBJ1-4
V gene: TRBV28
CDR3 protein: CASSFGTGVQEKLFF
CDR3 DNA: TGTGCCAGCAGTTTCGGGACAGGGGTACAGGAAAAACTGTTTTTT

CDR3 length: 13
clone size: NA
D gene: TRBD1
J gene: TRBJ1-5
V gene: TRBV12-3/TRBV12-4
CDR3 protein: CASSTGGNQPQHF
CDR3 DNA: TGTGCCAGCAGTACAGGGGGCAATCAGCCCCAGCATTTT

CDR3 length: 16
clone size: NA
D gene: TRBD1
J gene: TRBJ1-2
V gene: TRBV7-8
CDR3 protein: CASSLEGGQRFYGYTF
CDR3 DNA: TGTGCCAGCAGCTTAGAGGGGGGACAGAGGTTCTATGGCTACACCTTC

CDR3 length: 15
clone size: NA
D gene: TRBD2
J gene: TRBJ2-1
V gene: TRBV19
CDR3 protein: CASGERLAGVGEQFF
CDR3 DNA: TGTGCCAGTGGGGAGAGACTAGCGGGAGTCGGTGAGCAGTTCTTC

CDR3 length: 14
clone size: NA
D gene: TRBD1
J gene: TRBJ1-3
V gene: TRBV5-4
CDR3 protein: CASSTIGQGNTIYF
CDR3 DNA: TGTGCCAGCAGCACGATCGGACAGGGGAACACCATATATTTT

CDR3 length: 13
clone size: NA
D gene: NA
J gene: TRBJ1-1
V gene: TRBV19
CDR3 protein: CASSFTLNTEAFF
CDR3 DNA: TGTGCCAGTAGTTTTACATTGAACACTGAAGCTTTCTTT